This is a list of T cell receptor beta chains from one sample in a study of cytomegalovirus exposure and HLA in healthy donors. TCRdb's table, derived via immunoSEQ multiplex PCR, lists solely in-frame clones and lacks some. The sample has around 61,000 clones, around 92% seen once. Sequences were obtained from PBMCs. The receptor source for this set is a man aged 25-40 years in good health and CMV-seropositive. Each CDR3 is given with its conserved first and last residue. The D gene is left open where the match is weak. Not every row has a clone size; where given, it reads once, few, many or a size class.

J: TRBJ2-2; size: .; D: .; V: TRBV30; DNA: TGTGCCTTAAACAGAGACCACACCGGGGAGCTGTTTTTT; CDR3: CALNRDHTGELFF
J: TRBJ1-5; size: .; D: .; V: TRBV10-2; DNA: TGCGCCAGCAGTGAGTCGAGACAGAATCAGCCCCAGCATTTT; CDR3: CASSESRQNQPQHF
J: TRBJ2-7; size: .; D: .; V: TRBV9; DNA: TGTGCCAGCTCTCTCCAGAATGGCGAGCAGTACTTC; CDR3: CASSLQNGEQYF
J: TRBJ2-7; size: .; D: .; V: TRBV5-1; DNA: TGCGCCAGCAGCTTGGTGGGCAGGGACTACGAGCAGTACTTC; CDR3: CASSLVGRDYEQYF
J: TRBJ2-1; size: once; D: TRBD2; V: TRBV10-1; DNA: TGCGCCAGCAGTGAGTCTTATAGCGGGAGGCCCCCCTACAATGAGCAGTTCTTC; CDR3: CASSESYSGRPPYNEQFF
J: TRBJ1-1; size: .; D: TRBD1; V: TRBV19; DNA: TGTGCCAGTAGCCAAACAGGGGATGAAGCTTTCTTT; CDR3: CASSQTGDEAFF
J: TRBJ1-2; size: .; D: TRBD1; V: TRBV27; DNA: TGTGCCAGCAGTCTCGGACAGGGAAGATTAGGCTACACCTTC; CDR3: CASSLGQGRLGYTF
J: TRBJ2-2; size: .; D: .; V: TRBV5-5; DNA: TGTGCCAGCAGCTCGCGGGGCCCGGGCATCGACACCGGGGAGCTGTTTTTT; CDR3: CASSSRGPGIDTGELFF
J: TRBJ2-7; size: few; D: TRBD2; V: TRBV11-2; DNA: TGTGCCAGCAGTCTTATGACTAGCGGGTCTCCGGACGAGCAGTACTTC; CDR3: CASSLMTSGSPDEQYF
J: TRBJ1-5; size: .; D: .; V: TRBV30; DNA: TGTGCCTGGAGTGGGGACGGACTAGGGAATCAGCCCCAGCATTTT; CDR3: CAWSGDGLGNQPQHF
J: TRBJ2-2; size: .; D: TRBD2; V: TRBV7-3; DNA: TGTGCCAGCAGGCTAGCGGGAGAAACCGGGGAGCTGTTTTTT; CDR3: CASRLAGETGELFF
J: TRBJ1-5; size: .; D: .; V: TRBV28; DNA: TGTGCCAGCAGCCCGCAATCGGGCAATCAGCCCCAGCATTTT; CDR3: CASSPQSGNQPQHF
J: TRBJ2-7; size: .; D: .; V: TRBV7-2; DNA: TGTGCCAGCAGCTTAGATAGCGGAAGCCCCAGTATGTACTTC; CDR3: CASSLDSGSPSMYF
J: TRBJ2-7; size: .; D: TRBD1; V: TRBV7-9; DNA: TGTGCCAGCAGCCGAACAGGGGAAGCCTACGAGCAGTACTTC; CDR3: CASSRTGEAYEQYF
J: TRBJ2-4; size: few; D: TRBD2; V: TRBV19; DNA: TGTGCCAGTACCCTATCTTTAGCGGGAGGGGCAGGGAAGTTTCAGTACTTC; CDR3: CASTLSLAGGAGKFQYF
J: TRBJ1-2; size: .; D: TRBD1; V: TRBV4-1; DNA: TGCGCCAGCAGGCCTAAACCGGGACAGGACTATGGCTACACCTTC; CDR3: CASRPKPGQDYGYTF
J: TRBJ2-1; size: .; D: .; V: TRBV19; DNA: TGTGCCAGTAAGATAAGCGTTAGCTCCTACAATGAGCAGTTCTTC; CDR3: CASKISVSSYNEQFF
J: TRBJ1-2; size: .; D: TRBD1; V: TRBV30; DNA: TGTGCCTGGAGTTCGACAGGGGCTGGTGGCTACACCTTC; CDR3: CAWSSTGAGGYTF